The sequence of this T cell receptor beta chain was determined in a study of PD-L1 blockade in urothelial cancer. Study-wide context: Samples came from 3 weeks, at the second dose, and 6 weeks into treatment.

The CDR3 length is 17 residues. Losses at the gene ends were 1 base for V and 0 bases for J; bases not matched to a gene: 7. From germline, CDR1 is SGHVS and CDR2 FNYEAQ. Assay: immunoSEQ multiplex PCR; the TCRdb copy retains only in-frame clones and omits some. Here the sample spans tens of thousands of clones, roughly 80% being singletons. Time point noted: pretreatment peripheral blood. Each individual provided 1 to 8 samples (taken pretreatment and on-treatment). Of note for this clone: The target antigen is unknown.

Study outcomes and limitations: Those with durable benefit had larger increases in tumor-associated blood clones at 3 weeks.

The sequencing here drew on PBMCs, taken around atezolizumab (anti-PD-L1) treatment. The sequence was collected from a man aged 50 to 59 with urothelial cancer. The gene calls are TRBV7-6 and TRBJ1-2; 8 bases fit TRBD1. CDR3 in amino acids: CASSLGPQGATNYGYTF. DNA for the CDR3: TGTGCCAGCAGCTTAGGTCCCCAGGGGGCTACTAACTATGGCTACACCTTC.